This TCR beta chain was captured in a study of T-cell memory formation after mild COVID-19. Study observations and caveats: That cross-reactive memory joined was suggested by some responding clones appearing in pre-infection memory. Later expanders leaned CD4+, whereas clones that contracted between day 15 and 85 were balanced CD4/CD8.

From the 5' RACE reads, TCRdb called clonotypes with MiXCR, one entry per CDR3 protein. The sample shows more than 150,000 distinct CDR3 sequences, about 18% of them seen only once. The CDR3 length is 14 residues. Germline V gene lookup returns CDR1 SGHTA and CDR2 FQGNSA. V lost 0 bases to trimming and J lost 5 bases, with 8 bases between them. This clonotype was seen only a few times. Its antigen is as yet unknown. V is TRBV7-2 and J is TRBJ2-1; D unclear. This clonotype was sampled from a man in his late teens or twenties who had mild COVID-19 (a few samples of this study predate the infection). Cell type and time point are not known. The sample comprised PBMCs or a T cell subset sorted from them (not recorded which). The CDR3 loop is CASSLARSNNEQFF. CDR3 in DNA: TGTGCCAGCAGCTTAGCTCGCAGCAACAATGAGCAGTTCTTC.